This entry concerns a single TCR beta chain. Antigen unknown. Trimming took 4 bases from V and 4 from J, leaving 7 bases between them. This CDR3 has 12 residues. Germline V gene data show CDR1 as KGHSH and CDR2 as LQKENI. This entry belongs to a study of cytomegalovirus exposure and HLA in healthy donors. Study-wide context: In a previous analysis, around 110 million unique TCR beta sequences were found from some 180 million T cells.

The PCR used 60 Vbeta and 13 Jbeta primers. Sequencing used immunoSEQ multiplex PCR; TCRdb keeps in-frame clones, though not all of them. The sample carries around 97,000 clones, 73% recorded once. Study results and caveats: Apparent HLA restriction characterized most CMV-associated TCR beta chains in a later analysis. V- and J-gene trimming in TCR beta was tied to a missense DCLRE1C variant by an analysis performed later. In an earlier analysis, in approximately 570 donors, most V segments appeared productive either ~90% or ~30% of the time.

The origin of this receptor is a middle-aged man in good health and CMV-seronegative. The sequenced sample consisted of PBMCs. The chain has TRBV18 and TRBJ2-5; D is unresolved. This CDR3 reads CASSLAPETQYF. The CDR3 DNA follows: TGTGCCAGCTCACTAGCCCCAGAGACCCAGTACTTC.